This passage covers 5 T cell receptor beta chains from one sample sequenced in a study of cytomegalovirus exposure and HLA in healthy donors. The PCR ran on 60 Vbeta and 13 Jbeta primers. The method was immunoSEQ multiplex PCR; TCRdb's version includes in-frame clones alone and lacks a portion of them. The table has about 130,000 clones, 70% to 85% seen once. Sequenced material: PBMCs. These receptors all stem from a man aged 35 to 55 in good health and CMV-seropositive.

The chain has TRBV7-9 and TRBJ2-1, with 7 bases matching TRBD2. V shed 1 base and J 9 bases; nucleotides not matched to a gene: 6. The CDR3 spans 14 residues. Per germline, CDR1 SEHNR and CDR2 FQNEAQ (reference sequence). The CDR3, as DNA: TGTGCCAGCAGCTTAGTCAGGGAGGGCGGTGAGCAGTTCTTC. Translating it yields CASSLVREGGEQFF.

The chain carries TRBV27 and TRBJ2-4; D is perhaps TRBD2 (6 bases). Germline CDR1 and CDR2: MNHEY and SMNVEV (reference sequence). V was trimmed by 2 bases and J by 1 base, leaving 6 bases between them. The CDR3 totals 14 residues. The CDR3 sequence is CASSLGGAKNIQYF. The DNA of the CDR3 is TGTGCCAGCAGTTTAGGGGGGGCCAAAAACATTCAGTACTTC.

This chain links TRBV30 with TRBJ2-7; D gene uncertain. CDR1 is GTSNPN, CDR2 SVGIG, per germline (reference sequence). The V end was cut by 2 bases, the J end by 1 base, with 6 bases between. The CDR3 is 12 residues long. The DNA of the CDR3 is TGTGCCTGGAGTTCGCTATCCTACGAGCAGTACTTC. This sequence encodes CAWSSLSYEQYF.

The count of this clone is one. The V gene is TRBV15, the J gene TRBJ1-2; D gene ambiguous. V was cut by 3 bases and J by 0 bases, with 8 bases left in between. The CDR3 has 14 residues. Per the germline V gene, CDR1 is LNHNV and CDR2 is YYDKDF (reference sequence). The CDR3 DNA sequence: TGTGCCACCAGCAGGTTTAGTACTAACTATGGCTACACCTTC. Protein: CATSRFSTNYGYTF. The whole variable domain, remainder taken from reference TRBV15 and TRBJ1-2, is DAMVIQNPRYQVTQFGKPVTLSCSQTLNHNVMYWYQQKSSQAPKLLFHYYDKDFNNEADTPDNFQSRRPNTSFCFLDIRSPGLGDTAMYLCATSRFSTNYGYTFGSGTRLTVV.

V gene TRBV5-1 combines with J gene TRBJ2-1, with 9 nucleotides matching TRBD2. The CDR3 consists of 15 residues. V shed 5 bases and J 7 bases; nucleotides not matched to a gene: 10. Per germline, CDR1 SGHRS and CDR2 YFSETQ. The CDR3, as DNA: TGCGCCAGCAGACCCTCTAGCGGGGTCGATAATGAGCAGTTCTTC. It is translated as CASRPSSGVDNEQFF.